Listed here are 31 T cell receptor beta chains from one sample, sequenced in a study of cytomegalovirus exposure and HLA in healthy donors. Vbeta (60) and Jbeta (13) primers were used in the PCR. Sequenced by immunoSEQ multiplex PCR; TCRdb stores in-frame clones only, minus some. Of some 85,000 clones in the sample, approximately 76% were seen once. Material: PBMCs. These receptors came from a male donor in good health and CMV-seronegative.

This clone appeared a single time. This rearrangement joins TRBV29-1 to TRBJ1-1; 7 bases match TRBD1. The CDR3 extends over 12 amino acids. After removal of 4 bases from V and 5 bases from J, the junction contained 4 bases not matched to a gene. Germline loops: CDR1 SQVTM, CDR2 ANQGSEA. CDR3 sequence reads: CSVGQGKTEAFF. CDR3 bases: TGCAGCGTTGGACAGGGAAAGACTGAAGCTTTCTTT.

This clone was seen only once. The chain is built from TRBV6-5 and TRBJ2-5; 8 nucleotides match TRBD2. V shed 6 bases, J shed 10 bases, and the junction held 13 bases outside the gene matches. Germline CDR1 and CDR2: MNHEY and SVGAGI. The CDR3 spans 14 residues. CDR3 bases: TGTGCCAGCAGCCCCCCGGCGGTCCGGGGGGGCCAGTACTTC. Amino acids: CASSPPAVRGGQYF.

The chain employs TRBV12-5 and TRBJ2-1; 9 bases are a match to TRBD2. Germline loops: CDR1 LGHNT, CDR2 FRNRAP. The CDR3 is 17 amino acids. V lost 0 bases to trimming and J lost 10 bases; unmatched junction nucleotides: 13. CDR3 amino acids: CASGLVLLAGPPQEQFF. The CDR3 DNA reads as TGTGCTAGTGGTTTGGTACTGCTAGCGGGGCCCCCGCAGGAGCAGTTCTTC. Full variable domain (missing parts from reference TRBV12-5 and TRBJ2-1): DARVTQTPRHKVTEMGQEVTMRCQPILGHNTVFWYRQTMMQGLELLAYFRNRAPLDDSGMPKDRFSAEMPDATLATLKIQPSEPRDSAVYFCASGLVLLAGPPQEQFFGPGTRLTVL.

This clone came up once. The V gene is TRBV27, the J gene TRBJ1-2, with a weak D call TRBD1 (5 bases). With 7 bases removed from V and 0 bases from J, the gap between germline ends came to 15 bases. Germline CDR1 reads MNHEY; CDR2 reads SMNVEV (reference sequence). The CDR3 consists of 15 residues. CDR3 nucleotides: TGTGCCAGCACCCCGTGGGGCGATGCTAACTATGGCTACACCTTC. The encoded protein is CASTPWGDANYGYTF.

This chain connects TRBV5-4 to TRBJ1-1; D gene unclear. Trimming cost V 1 base and J 6 bases, with 10 bases left between them. Germline loops: CDR1 SGHNT, CDR2 YYREEE (reference sequence). This CDR3 spans 13 amino acids. The CDR3: CASSLSGFPEAFF. CDR3 nucleotides: TGTGCCAGCAGCTTGTCGGGGTTCCCTGAAGCTTTCTTT.

V and J are TRBV14 and TRBJ1-4; a possible D gene is TRBD1 (5 bases). V shed 2 bases and J shed 2 bases, with 21 bases lying between them. This CDR3 is 19 amino acids long. Per the germline V gene, CDR1 is SGHDN and CDR2 is FVKESK. The CDR3 here is CASSQKWDRGNGTNEKLFF. DNA for the CDR3: TGTGCCAGCAGCCAAAAGTGGGATCGGGGGAACGGGACTAATGAAAAACTGTTTTTT.

This clone was seen only a few times. V gene TRBV29-1 combines with J gene TRBJ1-1, with a tentative D call TRBD1 (6 bases). CDR3 length: 13 amino acids. CDR1 is SQVTM and CDR2 is ANQGSEA in the germline V gene. Trimming removed 4 bases at V and 7 bases at J, with 16 bases between. CDR3 residues: CSVGEGERGEAFF. The CDR3 region has the DNA TGCAGCGTTGGGGAGGGGGAACGTGGTGAAGCTTTCTTT. Drawing the rest from reference TRBV29-1 and TRBJ1-1, the complete variable domain is SAVISQKPSRDICQRGTSLTIQCQVDSQVTMMFWYRQQPGQSLTLIATANQGSEATYESGFVIDKFPISRPNLTFSTLTVSNMSPEDSSIYLCSVGEGERGEAFFGQGTRLTVV.

This clone came up a few times. The chain employs TRBV5-5 and TRBJ2-7; 9 nucleotides line up with TRBD1. Germline V gives CDR1 SGHKS, CDR2 YYEKEE (reference sequence). There are 15 residues in the CDR3. V shed 0 bases and J 4 bases; nucleotides not matched to a gene: 5. CDR3 DNA sequence: TGTGCCAGCAGCTTGGCCGTGGACAGGGGTTACGAGCAGTACTTC. It specifies CASSLAVDRGYEQYF. The variable domain in full, completed from reference TRBV5-5 and TRBJ2-7, reads DAGVTQSPTHLIKTRGQQVTLRCSPISGHKSVSWYQQVLGQGPQFIFQYYEKEERGRGNFPDRFSARQFPNYSSELNVNALLLGDSALYLCASSLAVDRGYEQYFGPGTRLTVT.

This clone appeared a few times. The chain uses TRBV18 and TRBJ1-4; the D gene is possibly TRBD1 (6 bases). Germline-derived CDR1 and CDR2 are KGHSH and LQKENI. V was pared by 1 base and J by 8 bases, with 11 bases between. This CDR3 comprises 14 residues. CDR3 coding DNA: TGTGCCAGCTCACCACGAGCAGGGGTCGAAAAACTGTTTTTT. Translation gives CASSPRAGVEKLFF.

The CDR3 DNA reads TGTGCCAGCAGTTACCGAGGGACCTACGGAGGGGATAACACCGGGGAGCTGTTTTTT. Translated: CASSYRGTYGGDNTGELFF. The V call is TRBV28, the J call TRBJ2-2; tentatively, D is TRBD2 (6 bases). Germline V gives CDR1 MDHEN, CDR2 SYDVKM. This CDR3 is 19 amino acids long. The germline V and J ends were trimmed by 4 bases and 2 bases, with 23 bases remaining between them.

The rearrangement links TRBV7-2 to TRBJ1-1; perhaps TRBD1 as D (5 bases). Germline V gene lookup returns CDR1 SGHTA and CDR2 FQGNSA. Deletions cut 3 bases from V and 11 bases from J, with 16 bases between. The CDR3 is 13 amino acids. CDR3 sequence (DNA): TGTGCCAGCAGCTTTCAGGGTAGGCTGCGGGCTTTCTTT. Translation gives CASSFQGRLRAFF.

A few counts support this clone. The J gene is TRBJ1-2, the V gene TRBV10-3; the D gene is possibly TRBD1 (6 bases). This CDR3 contains 15 residues. Germline V gene data show CDR1 as ENHRY and CDR2 as SYGVKD. Trimming stripped 3 bases from V and 8 bases from J, with 19 bases between. The CDR3 DNA is TGTGCCATCAGTGATTCCCCTAAGGGGGAACGCGGCTACACCTTC. Its protein product is CAISDSPKGERGYTF.

This clone came up a few times. The chain combines TRBV13 with TRBJ1-2, with TRBD1 matching over 10 bases. V lost 5 bases to trimming and J lost 1 base; unmatched junction nucleotides: 7. From germline, CDR1 is PRHDT and CDR2 FYEKMQ (reference sequence). The CDR3 consists of 16 residues. CDR3 nucleotides: TGTGCCAGCAGCCATCCCGGGACAGGGGATAACTATGGCTACACCTTC. Translating gives CASSHPGTGDNYGYTF.

The rearrangement links TRBV6-6 to TRBJ2-7; a possible D gene is TRBD2 (5 bases). This CDR3 region has 12 residues. Between the trimmed V and J ends, which lost 6 bases and 3 bases, there was a span of 9 bases. In germline, CDR1 is MNHNY, CDR2 SVGAGI (reference sequence). The CDR3 sequence is CASSHGDYEQYF. In nucleotides, the CDR3 is TGTGCCAGCAGCCACGGGGACTACGAGCAGTACTTC.

The chain recombines TRBV18 with TRBJ1-1, with no clear D. Trimming took off 0 bases at V and 7 bases at J, with 9 bases between the two ends. The CDR3 covers 13 residues. Germline CDR1 reads KGHSH; CDR2 reads LQKENI. The CDR3 DNA reads as TGTGCCAGCTCACCACCGAATTACGGTGAAGCTTTCTTT. This gives the protein CASSPPNYGEAFF.

This rearrangement joins TRBV7-2 to TRBJ2-5; 7 positions match TRBD1. Germline trimming cut 6 bases from V and 2 bases from J; bases unmatched to any gene: 6. CDR1 is SGHTA, CDR2 FQGNSA, per germline. The length of the CDR3 is 14 residues. CDR3 DNA sequence: TGTGCCAGCAGAAACAGGGGCCAGCAAGAGACCCAGTACTTC. Encoded protein: CASRNRGQQETQYF.

The chain is built from TRBV7-2 and TRBJ1-1; D is ambiguous. With 4 bases removed from V and 6 bases from J, the gap between germline ends came to 21 bases. Germline V gene data show CDR1 as SGHTA and CDR2 as FQGNSA. This CDR3 spans 16 amino acids. The CDR3 nucleotides read TGTGCCAGCAGCTCCCGCAGGATGAATAACGGGGCTGAAGCTTTCTTT. This encodes CASSSRRMNNGAEAFF.

V and J are TRBV19 and TRBJ2-7; 7 bases are shared with TRBD1. After removal of 4 bases from V and 5 bases from J, the junction contained 5 bases not matched to a gene. This CDR3 is 13 amino acids long. CDR1 and CDR2 (germline): LNHDA, SQIVND (reference sequence). This chain's CDR3 is CASSRTGDHEQYF. DNA for the CDR3: TGTGCCAGTAGTAGAACAGGGGACCACGAGCAGTACTTC.

The gene calls are TRBV30 and TRBJ1-1; perhaps TRBD1 as D (5 bases). This CDR3 comprises 14 residues. Germline CDR1 reads GTSNPN; CDR2 reads SVGIG (reference sequence). Deletions cut 1 base from V and 4 bases from J, with 13 bases between. This CDR3 reads CAWSATVRLTEAFF. CDR3 nucleotide sequence: TGTGCCTGGAGTGCGACAGTTCGACTCACTGAAGCTTTCTTT. Using reference TRBV30 and TRBJ1-1 for the parts outside the CDR3, the full variable domain is SQTIHQWPATLVQPVGSPLSLECTVEGTSNPNLYWYRQAAGRGLQLLFYSVGIGQISSEVPQNLSASRPQDRQFILSSKKLLLSDSGFYLCAWSATVRLTEAFFGQGTRLTVV.

The chain is built from TRBV2 and TRBJ2-7; D might be TRBD1 (5 bases). The length of the CDR3 is 13 residues. Germline-derived CDR1 and CDR2 are SNHLY and FYNNEI. V was trimmed by 2 bases and J by 6 bases, leaving 11 bases between them. The CDR3 region is CASSEFSQGEQYF. The CDR3 nucleotides read TGTGCCAGCAGTGAATTTTCCCAGGGCGAGCAGTACTTC.

The chain is built from TRBV28 and TRBJ2-7; 7 bases are shared with TRBD1. Germline lookup yields CDR1 MDHEN and CDR2 SYDVKM. CDR3 size: 14 residues. V lost 6 bases, J lost 4 bases, and 9 bases stayed unmatched. The CDR3 region has the DNA TGTGCCAGCAGCCCGCAGGGGGATGGATACGAGCAGTACTTC. Translating it yields CASSPQGDGYEQYF.

V is TRBV7-3 and J is TRBJ1-1; 7 bases match TRBD1. The germline V gene encodes CDR1 SGHTA and CDR2 FQGTGA. The CDR3 loop spans 16 amino acids. V shed 5 bases and J 3 bases; nucleotides not matched to a gene: 12. The CDR3 bases are TGTGCCAGCAGCCCCAGGCCCGGGACAGTTTACACTGAAGCTTTCTTT. Translation: CASSPRPGTVYTEAFF.

The genes are TRBV4-3 and TRBJ1-1; D gene ambiguous. The germline CDR1 and CDR2 sequences are LGHNA and YSLEER. Trimming left V 2 bases short and J 0 bases short, with 16 bases between. The CDR3 sequence is 17 residues long. The DNA of the CDR3 is TGCGCCAGCAGCCAACTCCCTCCGGGGTTAATGAACACTGAAGCTTTCTTT. Its translation: CASSQLPPGLMNTEAFF.

The rearrangement joins TRBV4-1 to TRBJ1-4; TRBD1 matches 7 bases. Germline V CDR1 and CDR2: MGHRA, YSYEKL. The V segment lost 2 bases and the J segment 6 bases; nucleotides outside the gene matches: 9. The CDR3 sequence is 16 residues long. The CDR3 sequence is CASSQSKTGWDEKLFF. The CDR3 nucleotides read TGCGCCAGCAGCCAATCCAAGACAGGGTGGGATGAAAAACTGTTTTTT.

This chain joins TRBV27 and TRBJ2-7; 12 bases align to TRBD2. Germline V gene data show CDR1 as MNHEY and CDR2 as SMNVEV (reference sequence). This CDR3 comprises 16 residues. Germline trimming cut 1 base from V and 7 bases from J; bases unmatched to any gene: 8. CDR3 nucleotides: TGTGCCAGCAGTTTATATCCTAGCGGGGGGGCGAGTGAGCAGTACTTC. Translating gives CASSLYPSGGASEQYF.

The rearrangement uses TRBV25-1 and TRBJ2-2, with D uncertain. V lost 2 bases and J lost 6, with 7 bases in between. This CDR3 is 13 amino acids long. The germline CDR1 and CDR2 sequences are MGHDK and SYGVNS. The CDR3 loop reads CASSEQVSGELFF. DNA of the CDR3: TGTGCCAGCAGTGAACAGGTATCCGGGGAGCTGTTTTTT.

This clone was counted a few times. The V gene is TRBV27, the J gene TRBJ2-7; 7 bases map to TRBD1. V was clipped by 2 bases and J by 6 bases; unmatched bases: 10. This CDR3 contains 15 residues. Germline V gene data show CDR1 as MNHEY and CDR2 as SMNVEV (reference sequence). DNA for the CDR3: TGTGCCAGCAGTTTACCAAATACAGGGGCTCGCGAGCAGTACTTC. Its translation is CASSLPNTGAREQYF.

The rearrangement uses TRBV15 and TRBJ1-2, with 7 bases that match TRBD1. This CDR3 comprises 13 residues. Per germline, CDR1 LNHNV and CDR2 YYDKDF (reference sequence). With V trimmed by 5 bases and J by 4 bases, 4 bases remained unmatched. CDR3 nucleotide sequence: TGTGCCACCAGCCAGGACAGGAGCTATGGCTACACCTTC. Translated: CATSQDRSYGYTF.

The chain joins TRBV28 to TRBJ1-1; TRBD1 matches at 7 bases. The CDR3 totals 11 residues. The V gene end was trimmed by 8 bases and the J gene end by 11 bases; junction bases not matched to a gene: 8. Per the germline V gene, CDR1 is MDHEN and CDR2 is SYDVKM. CDR3 sequence (DNA): TGTGCCAGCGGAAATCAGGGGGGCGCTTTCTTT. Residues: CASGNQGGAFF.

The J gene is TRBJ2-1, the V gene TRBV6-1; 7 bases match TRBD1. CDR3 length: 15 amino acids. CDR1 MNHNS and CDR2 SASEGT come from the germline V gene. J was trimmed by 4 bases and V by 4 bases; bases with no gene match: 7. The CDR3 spells CASSASSGGYNEQFF. In DNA form, the CDR3 reads TGTGCCAGCAGTGCTTCCTCAGGGGGTTACAATGAGCAGTTCTTC.

The table lists this clone with a count of one. This sequence joins TRBV25-1 and TRBJ2-7; possible D gene TRBD1, 5 bases. The germline CDR1 and CDR2 sequences are MGHDK and SYGVNS. The length of the CDR3 is 16 residues. The V and J ends lost 0 bases and 4 bases respectively, with 16 bases between them. The CDR3 loop is CASSEYRAPRLYEQYF. The CDR3 DNA sequence: TGTGCCAGCAGTGAATACAGGGCACCTAGGTTATACGAGCAGTACTTC.